This T cell receptor (beta chain) was obtained from a study of T cell repertoires in cytomegalovirus infection. Germline V gene lookup returns CDR1 DFQATT and CDR2 SNEGSKA (reference sequence). The CDR3 contains 16 residues. V lost 7 bases and J lost 7; bases outside the gene matches: 13. TCRdb reprocessed the reads via MiXCR and lists one record per CDR3 protein. This sample has approximately 400,000 distinct CDR3 sequences, with under 40% found just once. The V call is TRBV20-1, the J call TRBJ2-1; 13 nucleotides line up with TRBD2. This sequence originates from a human donor in good health (CMV status not recorded). Some clones in this sample may be carry-over from other donors' samples. Sequencing used PBMCs. DNA for the CDR3: TGCAGTGTCAGGACTAGCGGGGGACTCGGTAGAAATGAGCAGTTCTTC. This sequence encodes CSVRTSGGLGRNEQFF.